Listed here are 12 T cell receptor beta chains from one sample, sequenced in a study of T cells in Graves' hyperthyroidism and ophthalmopathy. TCR beta CDR3 regions were amplified from RNA. HTBI primers drove first-round RT-PCR of the TCR CDR3. TCRdb re-called the multiplex PCR reads with MiXCR, one entry per CDR3 protein. The sample gives about 700,000 distinct CDR3 sequences, 13% to 15% of which show up once; roughly 10% is in the top ten. Sequencing used blood. The receptors originated from a woman younger than 30 with Graves' hyperthyroidism.

This chain joins TRBV19 and TRBJ1-5, with a possible D match to TRBD1 (6 bases). The CDR3 sequence is 14 residues long. Germline lookup yields CDR1 LNHDA and CDR2 SQIVND (reference sequence). The ends were cut back, 3 bases at V and 4 bases at J, with 10 bases in the middle. The CDR3 nucleotides read TGTGCCAGTAGTATTCATACAGGGAATCAGCCCCAGCATTTT. Translated, it gives CASSIHTGNQPQHF.

The genes are TRBV20-1 and TRBJ1-2; perhaps TRBD1 as D (6 bases). Per the germline V gene, CDR1 is DFQATT and CDR2 is SNEGSKA (reference sequence). The CDR3 is 14 amino acids. Here the CDR3 DNA reads TGCAGCGCTGCGGGGGACACTATGGACTATGGCTACACCTTC. It translates to CSAAGDTMDYGYTF.

This clonotype was observed at least ten times. V is TRBV12-3 or TRBV12-4 and J is TRBJ2-1; 10 bases are shared with TRBD1. The CDR3 has 15 amino acids. J gave up 6 bases and V 6 bases, and 8 bases lay outside the gene matches. CDR3 nucleotide sequence: TGTGCCAGCAGGTACGACAGGGGGCTGAGCAATGAGCAGTTCTTC. Residues: CASRYDRGLSNEQFF.

This clonotype was counted a few times. The J gene is TRBJ2-7, the V gene TRBV3-1; 7 nucleotides agree with TRBD2. Trimming cost V 5 bases and J 4 bases; bases outside gene matches: 8. The CDR3 has 14 amino acids. CDR1 is LGHDT and CDR2 is YNNKEL in the germline V gene (reference sequence). The CDR3 protein is CASSGRDYLYEQYF. The CDR3 nucleotides are TGTGCCAGCAGCGGAAGGGACTACCTATACGAGCAGTACTTC.

Turning to this clonotype: This may come from a read error, since a much larger clone is one base off. The chain combines TRBV6-1 with TRBJ2-1; TRBD1 aligns across 8 bases. The V gene end was trimmed by 10 bases and the J gene end by 4 bases; junction bases not matched to a gene: 21. The V gene's germline CDR1 is MNHNS and CDR2 SASEGT. The CDR3 is 18 amino acids. CDR3 sequence (DNA): TGTGCCACCTTAGGGGGTCGGACAGGGCGGGCTTGGTACAATGAGCAGTTCTTC. It yields the protein CATLGGRTGRAWYNEQFF.

This clonotype was seen many times. The V and J genes are TRBV28 and TRBJ1-1, with D possibly being TRBD1 (6 bases). The CDR3 covers 14 residues. Germline V lookup: CDR1 MDHEN, CDR2 SYDVKM. The ends were cut back, 5 bases at V and 5 bases at J, with 15 bases in the middle. CDR3 in amino acids: CASSPQQGETEAFF. The CDR3 DNA is TGTGCCAGCAGTCCCCAACAGGGAGAAACTGAAGCTTTCTTT. The full variable domain, its missing parts supplied by reference TRBV28 and TRBJ1-1, is DVKVTQSSRYLVKRTGEKVFLECVQDMDHENMFWYRQDPGLGLRLIYFSYDVKMKEKGDIPEGYSVSREKKERFSLILESASTNQTSMYLCASSPQQGETEAFFGQGTRLTVV.

This clonotype was counted a few times. The chain uses TRBV4-2 and TRBJ2-5; a weak D match, TRBD2 (6 bases). Germline V gene data show CDR1 as LGHNA and CDR2 as YNFKEQ. V was cut by 2 bases and J by 5 bases, with 9 bases left in between. The CDR3 length is 13 residues. CDR3 sequence (DNA): TGTGCCAGCAGCCAACCTAGCGAGGAGACCCAGTACTTC. This translates into CASSQPSEETQYF.

The rearrangement uses TRBV29-1 and TRBJ2-1; D is uncertain. Germline V gives CDR1 SQVTM, CDR2 ANQGSEA. V was clipped by 8 bases and J by 9 bases, with 14 bases between them. The CDR3 runs 11 residues. The DNA for the CDR3 is TGCAGCCTAAGGGCTAACGCTGAGCAGTTCTTC. Protein: CSLRANAEQFF.

The chain joins TRBV30 to TRBJ1-5; weak D call: TRBD1 (5 bases). V gave up 3 bases and J gave up 7 bases, with 13 bases separating them. The CDR3 extends over 13 amino acids. Per the germline V gene, CDR1 is GTSNPN and CDR2 is SVGIG (reference sequence). The DNA of the CDR3 is TGTGCCTGGAGCTCGGGGGGAGGACAGCCCCAGCATTTT. Its protein product is CAWSSGGGQPQHF.

This clonotype was found many times. This rearrangement joins TRBV27 to TRBJ1-1; D is unresolved. The germline gives CDR1 MNHEY, CDR2 SMNVEV (reference sequence). The CDR3 is made up of 12 amino acids. Between the trimmed V and J ends, which lost 9 bases and 4 bases, there was a span of 12 bases. The CDR3 nucleotides are TGTGCCAGTCGAAAGGGTGCCACTGAAGCTTTCTTT. This sequence encodes CASRKGATEAFF.

The V gene is TRBV6-5, the J gene TRBJ2-7, with TRBD1 matching 7 bases. Germline trimming cut 2 bases from V and 2 bases from J; bases unmatched to any gene: 6. This CDR3 has 15 amino acids. Germline V gene data show CDR1 as MNHEY and CDR2 as SVGAGI. The CDR3 protein is CASSYRQGLAYEQYF. The CDR3, as DNA: TGTGCCAGCAGTTACAGACAGGGTTTAGCCTACGAGCAGTACTTC.

In this sample, this clonotype turned up many times. This chain's CDR3 is CATSDHPGGKGNQPQHF. The CDR3 nucleotides are TGTGCCACCAGTGATCATCCAGGGGGTAAGGGCAATCAGCCCCAGCATTTT. The chain joins TRBV24-1 to TRBJ1-5; 7 positions agree with TRBD1. The ends lost 3 bases at V and 2 bases at J; junction bases unmatched: 9. CDR3 size: 17 residues. Germline CDR1 reads KGHDR; CDR2 reads SFDVKD.